The 14 T cell receptor beta chains presented below share a single source sample, sequenced in a study of blood T cell repertoires in COVID-19. TCRdb keeps only in-frame clones here, not all; method: immunoSEQ multiplex PCR. The sample shows 85,000 to 110,000 clones, around 88% of them seen only once. Sequencing input: peripheral blood. The origin of the receptors is a human donor in a cohort sampled during active COVID-19.

The rearrangement joins TRBV2 to TRBJ2-7, with 10 bases matching TRBD1. The V gene end was trimmed by 7 bases and the J gene end by 3 bases; junction bases not matched to a gene: 6. Per germline, CDR1 SNHLY and CDR2 FYNNEI. The CDR3 length is 14 residues. In DNA, the CDR3 is TGTGCCAGCACCCCGGGACAGGGGTTCTACGAGCAGTACTTC. Protein product: CASTPGQGFYEQYF.

The V call is TRBV7-9, the J call TRBJ2-7, with 7 bases matching TRBD2. CDR1 and CDR2 from the germline V gene are SEHNR and FQNEAQ (reference sequence). The CDR3 sequence is 13 residues long. J was trimmed by 5 bases and V by 2 bases; bases with no gene match: 3. CDR3 loop: CASSLITSDEQYF. The CDR3 coding sequence is TGTGCCAGCAGCTTAATAACTAGCGACGAGCAGTACTTC.

The chain has TRBV30 and TRBJ1-5, with D hard to call. V was trimmed by 2 bases and J by 4 bases, leaving 15 bases between them. In germline, CDR1 is GTSNPN, CDR2 SVGIG (reference sequence). The CDR3 is made up of 15 amino acids. The CDR3, as DNA: TGTGCCTGGAGTTCCCGCGGAGGTCTGAATCAGCCCCAGCATTTT. Translating gives CAWSSRGGLNQPQHF. Using reference TRBV30 and TRBJ1-5 for the parts outside the CDR3, the full variable domain is SQTIHQWPATLVQPVGSPLSLECTVEGTSNPNLYWYRQAAGRGLQLLFYSVGIGQISSEVPQNLSASRPQDRQFILSSKKLLLSDSGFYLCAWSSRGGLNQPQHFGDGTRLSIL.

The chain employs TRBV27 and TRBJ1-1, with D uncertain. CDR1 and CDR2 from the germline V gene are MNHEY and SMNVEV (reference sequence). The V end was cut by 2 bases, the J end by 2 bases, with 9 bases between. CDR3 length equals 14 residues. CDR3 in DNA: TGTGCCAGCAGTTTAACAGCGGGAAACACTGAAGCTTTCTTT. Encoded protein: CASSLTAGNTEAFF.

The CDR3 sequence is CASNSQGAGELFF. Written as DNA, the CDR3 is TGCGCCAGCAACTCTCAGGGCGCCGGGGAGCTGTTTTTT. The V call is TRBV10-1, the J call TRBJ2-2; D might be TRBD1 (5 bases). This CDR3 has 13 residues. The V gene lost 7 bases and the J gene lost 6 bases, with 12 bases spanning the gap. The germline V gene encodes CDR1 WNHNN and CDR2 SYGVQD (reference sequence).

The J gene is TRBJ2-7, the V gene TRBV9, with D possibly being TRBD2 (7 bases). V lost 0 bases and J lost 6, with 13 bases in between. This CDR3 is built from 14 residues. Germline loops: CDR1 SGDLS, CDR2 YYNGEE. This chain's CDR3 is CASSVGGGQGEQYF. The DNA of the CDR3 is TGTGCCAGCAGCGTAGGCGGGGGCCAGGGCGAGCAGTACTTC.

CDR3 coding DNA: TGCGCCAGCAGCCAATTGACAGGGGAGGCGAGGCAGCCCCAGCATTTT. This sequence encodes CASSQLTGEARQPQHF. This chain links TRBV4-1 with TRBJ1-5; 8 positions agree with TRBD1. The CDR3 covers 16 residues. Germline values: CDR1 MGHRA, CDR2 YSYEKL. V lost 2 bases, J lost 7 bases, and 10 bases stayed unmatched.

A single count supports this clone. This chain uses TRBV11-2 with TRBJ1-2, with D perhaps matching TRBD1 (6 bases). The CDR3 is 14 amino acids. Germline lookup yields CDR1 SGHAT and CDR2 FQNNGV. V dropped 5 bases and J dropped 4 bases, with 14 bases sitting between them. CDR3 residues: CASSPRGLGYGYTF. DNA of the CDR3: TGTGCCAGCAGCCCCAGGGGCCTCGGCTATGGCTACACCTTC.

The genes are TRBV28 and TRBJ2-7; D is perhaps TRBD2 (6 bases). The germline V and J ends were trimmed by 5 bases and 4 bases, with 18 bases remaining between them. Germline CDR1 MDHEN, CDR2 SYDVKM. The CDR3 runs 15 residues. CDR3 region: CASSRPGTLLYEQYF. CDR3 sequence (DNA): TGTGCCAGCAGTCGCCCCGGGACTCTTTTATACGAGCAGTACTTC. The full variable domain, rest sourced from reference TRBV28 and TRBJ2-7, is DVKVTQSSRYLVKRTGEKVFLECVQDMDHENMFWYRQDPGLGLRLIYFSYDVKMKEKGDIPEGYSVSREKKERFSLILESASTNQTSMYLCASSRPGTLLYEQYFGPGTRLTVT.

This chain connects TRBV5-1 to TRBJ1-2; D gene uncertain. The V gene's germline CDR1 is SGHRS and CDR2 YFSETQ. This CDR3 has 14 amino acids. V lost 0 bases, J lost 7 bases, and 13 bases lay in between. In DNA, the CDR3 is TGCGCCAGCAGCTTGGAGTCGGTCATTCGTGGCTACACCTTC. Translated: CASSLESVIRGYTF.

The chain couples TRBV27 to TRBJ1-1; D may be TRBD1 (5 bases). Germline V gives CDR1 MNHEY, CDR2 SMNVEV (reference sequence). There are 14 residues in the CDR3. Trimming shortened V by 5 bases and J by 2 bases, and 12 bases separated the two germline ends. The CDR3 DNA is TGTGCCAGCAGTGGATACAGGCTTAACACTGAAGCTTTCTTT. This translates into CASSGYRLNTEAFF.

This chain joins TRBV18 and TRBJ1-5, with no clear D. The CDR3 is made up of 16 amino acids. In germline, CDR1 is KGHSH, CDR2 LQKENI. V was clipped by 3 bases and J by 6 bases, with 18 bases between them. CDR3 protein: CASSPGGVLLGQPQHF. CDR3 DNA sequence: TGTGCCAGCTCACCGGGTGGAGTTTTATTAGGTCAGCCCCAGCATTTT.

This clone was detected only a few times. The chain uses TRBV5-6 and TRBJ2-2; 7 bases agree with TRBD1. This CDR3 is built from 16 residues. Per the germline V gene, CDR1 is SGHDT and CDR2 is YYEEEE. V shed 0 bases and J 0 bases; nucleotides not matched to a gene: 2. The CDR3 protein is CASSLDRGANTGELFF. The DNA for the CDR3 is TGTGCCAGCAGCTTGGACAGGGGCGCGAACACCGGGGAGCTGTTTTTT. Supplemented by reference TRBV5-6 and TRBJ2-2, the full variable domain reads DAGVTQSPTHLIKTRGQQVTLRCSPKSGHDTVSWYQQALGQGPQFIFQYYEEEERQRGNFPDRFSGHQFPNYSSELNVNALLLGDSALYLCASSLDRGANTGELFFGEGSRLTVL.

The chain joins TRBV5-1 to TRBJ2-7; 7 positions agree with TRBD1. CDR1 is SGHRS, CDR2 YFSETQ, per germline. This CDR3 comprises 14 residues. V was clipped by 4 bases and J by 7 bases; unmatched bases: 11. The CDR3 nucleotides are TGCGCCAGCAGCATCGGACAGGACGTGGGAGAGCAGTACTTC. Translation: CASSIGQDVGEQYF. The variable domain in full, completed from reference TRBV5-1 and TRBJ2-7, reads KAGVTQTPRYLIKTRGQQVTLSCSPISGHRSVSWYQQTPGQGLQFLFEYFSETQRNKGNFPGRFSGRQFSNSRSEMNVSTLELGDSALYLCASSIGQDVGEQYFGPGTRLTVT.